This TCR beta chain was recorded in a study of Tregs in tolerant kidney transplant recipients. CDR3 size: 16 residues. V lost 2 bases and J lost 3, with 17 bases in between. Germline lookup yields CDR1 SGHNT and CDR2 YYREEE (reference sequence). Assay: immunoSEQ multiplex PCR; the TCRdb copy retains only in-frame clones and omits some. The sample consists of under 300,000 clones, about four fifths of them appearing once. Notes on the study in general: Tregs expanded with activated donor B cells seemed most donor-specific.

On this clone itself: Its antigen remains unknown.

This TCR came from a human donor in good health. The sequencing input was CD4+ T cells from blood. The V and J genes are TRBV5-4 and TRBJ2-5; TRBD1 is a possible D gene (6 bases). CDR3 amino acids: CASSLSGTYSEETQYF. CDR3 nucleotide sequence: TGTGCCAGCAGCTTATCCGGGACATATAGTGAAGAGACCCAGTACTTC.